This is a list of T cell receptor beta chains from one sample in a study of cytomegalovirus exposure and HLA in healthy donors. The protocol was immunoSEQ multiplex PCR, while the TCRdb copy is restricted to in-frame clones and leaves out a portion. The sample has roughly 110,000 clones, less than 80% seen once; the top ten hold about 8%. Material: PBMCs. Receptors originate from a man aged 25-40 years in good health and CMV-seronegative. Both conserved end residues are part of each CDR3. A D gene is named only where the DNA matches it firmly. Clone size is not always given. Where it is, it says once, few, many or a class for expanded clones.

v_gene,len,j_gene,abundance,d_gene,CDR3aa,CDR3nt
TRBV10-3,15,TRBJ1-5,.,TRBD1,CASSDVRTGAQPQHF,TGTGCCAGCAGTGACGTTAGGACAGGGGCTCAGCCCCAGCATTTT
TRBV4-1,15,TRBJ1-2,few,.,CASSQTPGVFSGYTF,TGCGCCAGCAGCCAAACTCCAGGGGTTTTTTCTGGCTACACCTTC
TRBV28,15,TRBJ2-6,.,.,CASSYGDTGANVLTF,TGTGCCAGCAGTTACGGGGACACGGGGGCCAACGTCCTGACTTTC
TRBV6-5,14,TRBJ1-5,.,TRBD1,CASSSRTGGEPQHF,TGTGCCAGCAGTTCAAGGACAGGGGGAGAGCCCCAGCATTTT
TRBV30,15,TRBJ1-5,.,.,CAWSQQGRLNQPQHF,TGTGCCTGGAGTCAACAGGGCCGACTGAATCAGCCCCAGCATTTT
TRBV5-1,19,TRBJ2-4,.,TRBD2,CASSEGTSGGGLAKNIQYF,TGCGCCAGCAGCGAAGGGACTAGCGGGGGGGGACTAGCCAAAAACATTCAGTACTTC
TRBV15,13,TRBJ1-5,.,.,CATSWQGYQPQHF,TGTGCCACCAGCTGGCAGGGCTATCAGCCCCAGCATTTT
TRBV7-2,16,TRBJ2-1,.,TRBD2,CASSLAGLAGYNEQFF,TGTGCCAGCAGCTTAGCAGGGCTAGCGGGTTACAATGAGCAGTTCTTC
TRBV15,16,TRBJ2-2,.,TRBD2,CATSRDRAGGTGELFF,TGTGCCACCAGCAGAGATCGAGCGGGGGGCACCGGGGAGCTGTTTTTT
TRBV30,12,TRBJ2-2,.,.,CAWIQGAGELFF,TGTGCCTGGATACAGGGCGCCGGGGAGCTGTTTTTT
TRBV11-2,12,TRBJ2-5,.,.,CASSPREETQYF,TGTGCCAGCAGCCCGAGGGAAGAGACCCAGTACTTC
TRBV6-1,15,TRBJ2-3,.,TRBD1,CASSGRDRGPDTQYF,TGTGCCAGCAGTGGCCGGGACAGGGGGCCAGATACGCAGTATTTT
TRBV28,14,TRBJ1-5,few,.,CASSLVQGLEPQHF,TGTGCCAGCAGTTTAGTCCAGGGTCTAGAGCCCCAGCATTTT
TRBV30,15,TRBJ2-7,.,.,CAWGTQEGRTYEQYF,TGTGCCTGGGGTACTCAGGAGGGCCGCACCTACGAGCAGTACTTC
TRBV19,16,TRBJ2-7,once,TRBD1,CASSPSHGTGNYEQYF,TGTGCCAGTAGTCCATCTCATGGGACAGGGAACTACGAGCAGTACTTC
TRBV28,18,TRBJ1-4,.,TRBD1,CASRPSPGTGSSGEKLFF,TGTGCCAGCAGACCATCCCCCGGGACAGGGAGCAGCGGGGAAAAACTGTTTTTT
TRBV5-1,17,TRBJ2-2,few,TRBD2,CASSSEPGLAGAGELFF,TGCGCCAGCAGCTCTGAACCGGGACTAGCGGGAGCCGGGGAGCTGTTTTTT
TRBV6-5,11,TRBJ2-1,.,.,CATLAHNEQFF,TGTGCCACCTTAGCCCACAATGAGCAGTTCTTC
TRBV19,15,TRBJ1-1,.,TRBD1,CASSSPGQTNTEAFF,TGTGCCAGTAGTTCCCCGGGACAGACGAACACTGAAGCTTTCTTT
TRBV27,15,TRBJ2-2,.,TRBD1,CASRSGTVNTGELFF,TGTGCCAGCAGATCCGGGACAGTGAACACCGGGGAGCTGTTTTTT
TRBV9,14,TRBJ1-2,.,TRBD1,CASSQGQGGYGYTF,TGTGCCAGCAGCCAGGGACAGGGAGGGTATGGCTACACCTTC
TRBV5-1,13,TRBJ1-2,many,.,CASSLAGVGGYTF,TGCGCCAGCAGCTTGGCAGGGGTAGGTGGCTACACCTTC
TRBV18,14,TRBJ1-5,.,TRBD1,CASSLGQDNQPQHF,TGTGCCAGCTCACTCGGACAGGACAATCAGCCCCAGCATTTT
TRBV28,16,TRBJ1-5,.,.,CASSLIGVATNQPQHF,TGTGCCAGCAGTTTGATTGGAGTGGCTACAAATCAGCCCCAGCATTTT
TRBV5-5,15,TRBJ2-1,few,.,CASSFKSETYNEQFF,TGTGCCAGCAGCTTTAAATCGGAGACGTACAATGAGCAGTTCTTC
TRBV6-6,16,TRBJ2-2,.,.,CASSQARQGNTGELFF,TGTGCCAGCAGCCAAGCAAGGCAGGGGAACACCGGGGAGCTGTTTTTT
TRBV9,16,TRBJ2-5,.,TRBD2,CASSVLSGTSQETQYF,TGTGCCAGCAGCGTACTCTCGGGGACTAGCCAAGAGACCCAGTACTTC
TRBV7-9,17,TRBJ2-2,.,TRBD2,CASSRPTSGTNTGELFF,TGTGCCAGCAGTCGACCGACTAGCGGGACGAACACCGGGGAGCTGTTTTTT
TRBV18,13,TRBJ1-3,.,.,CASFGSSGNTIYF,TGTGCCAGCTTCGGGAGCTCTGGAAACACCATATATTTT
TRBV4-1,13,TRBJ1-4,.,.,CASSPYRNEKLFF,TGCGCCAGCAGCCCATACAGGAATGAAAAACTGTTTTTT
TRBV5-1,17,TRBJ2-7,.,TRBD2,CASSLVVTSGEFYEQYF,TGCGCCAGCAGCTTGGTAGTGACTAGCGGGGAATTTTACGAGCAGTACTTC
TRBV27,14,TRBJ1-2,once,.,CASSLSAPQGGYTF,TGTGCCAGCAGTTTATCGGCGCCCCAGGGTGGCTACACCTTC
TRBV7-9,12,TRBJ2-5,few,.,CASSSEGETQYF,TGTGCCAGCAGCTCGGAGGGAGAGACCCAGTACTTC
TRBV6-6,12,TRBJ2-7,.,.,CASSHRVYEQYF,TGTGCCAGCAGCCACAGGGTCTACGAGCAGTACTTC
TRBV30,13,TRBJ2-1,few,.,CAWSFASSGEQFF,TGTGCCTGGAGTTTTGCGTCAAGCGGGGAGCAGTTCTTC
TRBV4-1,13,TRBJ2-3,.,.,CASSQRLGDTQYF,TGCGCCAGCAGCCAACGACTAGGTGATACGCAGTATTTT
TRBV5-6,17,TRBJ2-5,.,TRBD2,CASSLSLAGVARETQYF,TGTGCCAGCAGCTTGTCGCTAGCGGGGGTAGCACGAGAGACCCAGTACTTC
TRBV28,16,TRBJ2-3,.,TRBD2,CASISIRTSSTDTQYF,TGTGCCAGCATTTCTATTAGGACTAGCAGCACAGATACGCAGTATTTT
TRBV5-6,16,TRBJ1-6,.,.,CASSLLTAGDNSPLHF,TGTGCCAGCAGCTTGCTTACGGCAGGGGATAATTCACCCCTCCACTTT
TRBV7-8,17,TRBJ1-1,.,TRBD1,CASSLAWRRDRGNEAFF,TGTGCCAGCAGCTTAGCCTGGAGACGGGACAGAGGGAATGAAGCTTTCTTT
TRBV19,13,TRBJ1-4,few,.,CASSVPGPEKLFF,TGTGCCAGTAGTGTTCCGGGTCCGGAAAAACTGTTTTTT
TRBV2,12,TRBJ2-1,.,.,CASSGPGNEQFF,TGTGCCAGCAGTGGTCCCGGCAATGAGCAGTTCTTC
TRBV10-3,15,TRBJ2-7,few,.,CAISGSQGTTSEQYF,TGTGCCATCAGTGGCTCCCAGGGTACCACGTCCGAGCAGTACTTC
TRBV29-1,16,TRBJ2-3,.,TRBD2,CSVEDSQREMADTQYF,TGCAGCGTTGAAGACTCTCAGCGGGAGATGGCGGATACGCAGTATTTT